Presented here are 2 T cell receptor beta chains from one specimen sequenced in a study of beta chain features in type 1 diabetes. Of the isolated RNA, all was reverse transcribed, and so the sequenced material was expressed TCRB transcripts. Clones were sequenced by immunoSEQ multiplex PCR, and TCRdb holds only the in-frame ones, with some missing. The sample has approximately 150,000 clones; approximately 9.9% are singletons. Sequencing was done on a sample of central memory CD4+ T cells from blood. These receptors were obtained from a woman aged 18-29 years in good health.

This clone was detected only a few times. The V call is TRBV5-4, the J call TRBJ1-2; 7 bases are a match to TRBD1. The germline V gene encodes CDR1 SGHNT and CDR2 YYREEE (reference sequence). The CDR3 runs 13 residues. Trimming took 4 bases from V and 8 from J; bases not matched to a gene: 8. CDR3 residues: CASSHRDSLGYTF. CDR3 sequence (DNA): TGTGCCAGCAGCCATCGGGACAGCCTCGGCTACACCTTC.

The CDR3 coding sequence is TGTGCCATCAGCCAGAGCCTAGCTAACTATGGCTACACCTTC. It encodes CAISQSLANYGYTF. The chain joins TRBV10-3 to TRBJ1-2; D is undetermined. There are 14 residues in the CDR3. Germline V CDR1 and CDR2: ENHRY, SYGVKD. The V end lost 6 bases, the J end lost 0 bases, and 11 bases lay between the germline ends.